This T cell receptor (beta chain) came from a study of molecular identifiers for immune sequencing clone quantification. Study-wide background: The replicate experiment used RNA from around 20,000 or 99,000 naive CD8 cells. This RNA was split into five aliquots, and four of them were sequenced.

Naive CD8 T cell sorting was performed on the CD8+CD4-CCR7+CD45RA+ phenotype. This clonotype was seen many times. Its antigen remains unknown. Findings of the study overall: Clone sizes that are highly expanded could be underestimated when identical TCR molecules share a barcode. Clones of above 20 RNA copies carried over 97% of effector molecules; in naive cells they carried under 1%.

The CDR3 is 14 amino acids. CDR1 and CDR2 (germline): SQVTM, ANQGSEA. V was shortened by 6 bases and J by 0 bases, with 14 bases between the two germline ends. A single record per CDR3 protein comes from TCRdb applying MiXCR to the PCR reads. Among 490,000 or so distinct CDR3 sequences, around 23% were seen once, and the ten largest hold roughly 0.77%. Sequenced sample: naive CD8+ T cells from blood, with Jurkat cell RNA spiked in. The subset: FACS-sorted CD8+CD4-CCR7+CD45RA+ naive T cells. The chain recombines TRBV29-1 with TRBJ1-2; perhaps TRBD1 as D (6 bases). This TCR came from a human donor in good health. Some libraries in this study had Jurkat cell RNA spiked in. As DNA, the CDR3 is TGCAGCGTCGATCTAGGACAGACTAACTATGGCTACACCTTC. Residues: CSVDLGQTNYGYTF.